This T cell receptor beta chain was documented in a study of T cell repertoires in cytomegalovirus infection. Whole-study context: Evidence of both CMV infection and a matching HLA type came from public TCR beta signatures.

Findings and limits, study-wide: Adding up the frequency of public TCR beta families identified people who carried CMV plus the relevant HLA. HLA-C-restricted CMV clonotypes gave the most frequent clonotype in two of eight donors.

Using its own MiXCR run on the reads, TCRdb lists one record per CDR3 protein. The sample records 200,000 to 300,000 distinct CDR3 sequences, around 15% being singletons. The V segment lost 2 bases and the J segment 5 bases; nucleotides outside the gene matches: 12. Per the germline V gene, CDR1 is MGHRA and CDR2 is YSYEKL. The CDR3 has 17 residues. This clonotype was recorded at least ten times. The target antigen is unknown. This sequence was found in a human donor in good health (CMV status not recorded). Some clones in this sample may be carry-over from other donors' samples. The sequenced sample consisted of PBMCs. This chain connects TRBV4-1 to TRBJ2-5; TRBD1 matches at 9 bases. The CDR3 DNA is TGCGCCAGCAGCCAAAATACCGGGACAGGGTTTGGGGAGACCCAGTACTTC. This gives the protein CASSQNTGTGFGETQYF.